This T cell receptor (beta chain) was captured in a study of cytomegalovirus exposure and HLA in healthy donors. About the study: A prior analysis found around 110 million unique TCR beta sequences from around 180 million T cells. Study conclusions and caveats: The authors reported that TCR beta sequences could predict HLA-A and HLA-B alleles. These predictions were accurate for most subjects in the first cohort. In a later analysis, at a false discovery rate of 0.05, over 15,000 TCR beta sequences matched HLA alleles.

In the PCR, 60 Vbeta and 13 Jbeta primers were used. The repertoire was sequenced with immunoSEQ multiplex PCR; TCRdb's copy has only in-frame clones and lacks some. The sample consists of 180,000 or so clones, less than 90% of them appearing once. This clone was observed once. Its cognate antigen is unknown. Trimming stripped 3 bases from V and 3 bases from J, with 14 bases between. The CDR3 extends over 16 amino acids. The germline CDR1 and CDR2 sequences are ENHRY and SYGVKD. The material sequenced was PBMCs. This TCR was recovered from a woman aged 45-60 years in good health and CMV-seropositive. The rearrangement uses TRBV10-3 and TRBJ1-4, with TRBD1 as a possible D gene (6 bases). The CDR3 is CAISDRGTGPNEKLFF. The CDR3, as DNA: TGTGCCATCAGTGATAGGGGAACAGGGCCTAATGAAAAACTGTTTTTT.